This TCR beta chain was sequenced in a study of vaccination and CD4 T cells after COVID-19. The sample holds a few counts of this clonotype. The antigen remains unidentified. Treatment of the sample: roughly 10-day PBMC culture with coronavirus spike peptide pools or control peptides (ViraFEST assay). CD4+ T cells that had been cultured provided DNA sequenced with the Oncomine TCR Beta short-read assay. MiXCR was run by TCRdb on the PCR reads, yielding one entry per CDR3 protein. The table has roughly 8,500 distinct CDR3 sequences, approximately 50% seen once. Unmatched junction bases numbered 3, after V lost 3 bases and J lost 5 bases. The CDR3 is 14 amino acids. Per the germline V gene, CDR1 is LGHNT and CDR2 is FRNRAP.

The material sequenced was CD4+ T cells from blood, cultured in vitro. The sequence was obtained from a human donor who had recovered from COVID-19. J is TRBJ1-5 and V is TRBV12-5; 8 bases agree with TRBD1. The CDR3 region is CASGLDRGYQPQHF. The CDR3 coding sequence is TGTGCTAGTGGTTTAGACAGGGGTTATCAGCCCCAGCATTTT.